Below are 29 T cell receptor beta chains sequenced from a single sample in a study of shared clonotypes between healthy human individuals. Some clones are missing from TCRdb's copy, which holds only in-frame ones; the method was immunoSEQ multiplex PCR. The sample carries more than 2,000,000 clones, 85% to 95% recorded once. Material for sequencing was naive CD4+ T cells from PBMCs. Stated subset: CD45RA+ positively selected. All receptors derive from a man between 18 and 29 years old in good health. Some clones in this sample may be carry-over from other donors' samples.

This clone showed up just once. This chain uses TRBV6-8 with TRBJ2-1; D is uncertain. V was trimmed by 2 bases and J by 3 bases, leaving 8 bases between them. The germline CDR1 and CDR2 sequences are MNHGY and SAAAGT. The CDR3 is 14 amino acids. The CDR3, as DNA: TGTGCCAGCAGTTACAGCGACCACTACAATGAGCAGTTCTTC. Its translation is CASSYSDHYNEQFF.

The chain recombines TRBV30 with TRBJ1-5; D perhaps matches TRBD1 (6 bases). CDR1 GTSNPN and CDR2 SVGIG come from the germline V gene (reference sequence). The V gene lost 3 bases and the J gene lost 6 bases, with 12 bases spanning the gap. There are 13 residues in the CDR3. The CDR3 bases are TGTGCCTGGAGCGGAGACAGGTTTCAGCCCCAGCATTTT. This translates into CAWSGDRFQPQHF. Combining the CDR3 with reference TRBV30 and TRBJ1-5 gives the whole variable domain SQTIHQWPATLVQPVGSPLSLECTVEGTSNPNLYWYRQAAGRGLQLLFYSVGIGQISSEVPQNLSASRPQDRQFILSSKKLLLSDSGFYLCAWSGDRFQPQHFGDGTRLSIL.

This chain uses TRBV9 with TRBJ1-1; D perhaps matches TRBD1 (6 bases). Germline V gene lookup returns CDR1 SGDLS and CDR2 YYNGEE. V was cut by 6 bases and J by 0 bases, with 15 bases left in between. The CDR3 runs to 15 residues. CDR3 sequence: CASNTGGQMNTEAFF. DNA of the CDR3: TGTGCCAGCAATACGGGGGGACAAATGAACACTGAAGCTTTCTTT. Based on the CDR3 plus reference TRBV9 and TRBJ1-1, the full variable domain is DSGVTQTPKHLITATGQRVTLRCSPRSGDLSVYWYQQSLDQGLQFLIQYYNGEERAKGNILERFSAQQFPDLHSELNLSSLELGDSALYFCASNTGGQMNTEAFFGQGTRLTVV.

The V gene is TRBV21-1, the J gene TRBJ2-1; no check of the table's D call, TRBD2, against the DNA was made. TRBV21-1 is a listed pseudogene. This CDR3 comprises 11 residues. CDR3 in amino acids: CASLKGVEQFF. In nucleotides, the CDR3 is TGTGCCAGCCTGAAGGGAGTTGAGCAGTTCTTC.

The chain joins TRBV5-6 to TRBJ2-2, with D tentatively TRBD2 (6 bases). Germline V gene lookup returns CDR1 SGHDT and CDR2 YYEEEE. Trimming removed 1 base from V and 7 bases from J, with 11 bases in between. The CDR3 has 14 residues. CDR3 residues: CASSLTGSNGELFF. CDR3 sequence (DNA): TGTGCCAGCAGCTTGACCGGGAGTAACGGGGAGCTGTTTTTT. Combining the CDR3 with reference TRBV5-6 and TRBJ2-2 gives the whole variable domain DAGVTQSPTHLIKTRGQQVTLRCSPKSGHDTVSWYQQALGQGPQFIFQYYEEEERQRGNFPDRFSGHQFPNYSSELNVNALLLGDSALYLCASSLTGSNGELFFGEGSRLTVL.

The chain links TRBV1 to TRBJ1-5. TRBV1 has pseudogene status. CDR3 length: 17 amino acids. The CDR3 reads CTSSQDRIARSNQPQHF. The CDR3 DNA is TGCACCAGCAGCCAAGATAGGATCGCCCGTAGCAATCAGCCCCAGCATTTT.

The rearrangement joins TRBV18 to TRBJ1-2, with TRBD1 matching 11 bases. CDR3 length: 14 residues. J lost 8 bases, V lost 5 bases, and 7 bases had no gene match. The V gene's germline CDR1 is KGHSH and CDR2 LQKENI. Written as DNA, the CDR3 is TGTGCCAGCTCAGCGGGACAGGGGGAAGGAGGCTACACCTTC. Its protein product is CASSAGQGEGGYTF.

The CDR3 spells CAWTQLSGANVLTF. In nucleotides, the CDR3 is TGTGCCTGGACCCAACTATCTGGGGCCAACGTCCTGACTTTC. The rearrangement uses TRBV30 and TRBJ2-6; the D is unclear. The CDR3 covers 14 residues. Germline loops: CDR1 GTSNPN, CDR2 SVGIG (reference sequence). With 4 bases removed from V and 1 base from J, the gap between germline ends came to 8 bases. Variable domain in full (rest from reference TRBV30 and TRBJ2-6): SQTIHQWPATLVQPVGSPLSLECTVEGTSNPNLYWYRQAAGRGLQLLFYSVGIGQISSEVPQNLSASRPQDRQFILSSKKLLLSDSGFYLCAWTQLSGANVLTFGAGSRLTVL.

Points on this clone: Other DNA sequences of this sample code for an identical CDR3. The chain employs TRBV9 and TRBJ1-5, with D perhaps matching TRBD1 (5 bases). Germline CDR1 reads SGDLS; CDR2 reads YYNGEE. The CDR3 spans 15 residues. V shed 0 bases and J shed 7 bases, with 14 bases lying between them. CDR3 protein: CASSVGVMGDQPQHF. In DNA, the CDR3 is TGTGCCAGCAGCGTAGGAGTGATGGGGGACCAGCCCCAGCATTTT.

This clone has only one observation. The chain links TRBV5-1 to TRBJ2-1; 13 positions match TRBD2. The CDR3 covers 15 residues. CDR1 is SGHRS, CDR2 YFSETQ, per germline. The J segment lost 5 bases and the V segment lost 4 bases, leaving 3 bases of the junction unmatched. CDR3 amino acids: CASSRLAGGHNEQFF. The CDR3 DNA reads as TGCGCCAGCAGCCGACTAGCGGGAGGCCACAATGAGCAGTTCTTC.

The chain recombines TRBV2 with TRBJ2-7; 13 positions agree with TRBD2. There are 17 residues in the CDR3. Germline assignment: CDR1 SNHLY and CDR2 FYNNEI. Losses at the gene ends were 4 bases for V and 2 bases for J; bases not matched to a gene: 8. Here the CDR3 DNA reads TGTGCCAGCAGTGGGACTAGCGGGAGAGCCCGCCCCTACGAGCAGTACTTC. Its protein is CASSGTSGRARPYEQYF.

Worth noting for this clone: This CDR3 is also generated by other DNA sequences in the sample. The chain carries TRBV28 and TRBJ2-5; the D is unclear. V lost 2 bases to trimming and J lost 5 bases, with 6 bases between them. In germline, CDR1 is MDHEN, CDR2 SYDVKM. There are 12 residues in the CDR3. The DNA for the CDR3 is TGTGCCAGCAGTTTAAGAAGGGAGACCCAGTACTTC. The encoded protein is CASSLRRETQYF.

As DNA, the CDR3 is TGCGCCAGCAGCCCAGGGGGGACAGATACGCAGTATTTT. It yields the protein CASSPGGTDTQYF. This chain connects TRBV4-1 to TRBJ2-3; maybe TRBD1 (7 bases). From germline, CDR1 is MGHRA and CDR2 YSYEKL. V lost 4 bases, J lost 3 bases, and 8 bases lay in between. This CDR3 contains 13 residues.

The chain employs TRBV18 and TRBJ2-1; 7 bases agree with TRBD1. The CDR3 sequence is 15 residues long. V shed 1 base and J 8 bases; nucleotides not matched to a gene: 8. Looked up from germline, CDR1 is KGHSH and CDR2 is LQKENI. CDR3 in DNA: TGTGCCAGCTCACCACAGGGGGCCCCCAGGGATGAGCAGTTCTTC. Amino acids: CASSPQGAPRDEQFF.

This chain joins TRBV5-6 and TRBJ2-6, with D perhaps TRBD1 (6 bases). Germline V gene sequence: CDR1 SGHDT, CDR2 YYEEEE. This CDR3 region has 18 residues. V was pared by 1 base and J by 0 bases, with 14 bases between. The CDR3 sequence: CASSLFAGVDSGANVLTF. For the CDR3, the DNA is TGTGCCAGCAGCTTGTTTGCAGGGGTGGACTCTGGGGCCAACGTCCTGACTTTC.

The rearrangement links TRBV28 to TRBJ2-7; 13 bases match TRBD2. CDR1 and CDR2 (germline): MDHEN, SYDVKM. The CDR3 is made up of 16 amino acids. Trimming removed 7 bases from V and 4 bases from J; junction bases left unmatched: 10. The CDR3 is CASTEGLAGYKYEQYF. CDR3 bases: TGTGCCAGCACCGAGGGACTAGCGGGATATAAATACGAGCAGTACTTC.

Points on this clone: The sample has other DNA sequences that encode this CDR3 too. For the CDR3, the DNA is TGTGCCAGCAGCGCACTAGCGGGCGGGGAGCTGTTTTTT. It codes for CASSALAGGELFF. The chain has TRBV9 and TRBJ2-2; 9 positions match TRBD2. Trimming removed 3 bases from V and 7 bases from J; junction bases left unmatched: 1. Germline values: CDR1 SGDLS, CDR2 YYNGEE. The CDR3 sequence is 13 residues long.

V is TRBV2 and J is TRBJ1-1; D uncertain. Deletions cut 4 bases from V and 10 bases from J, with 16 bases between. Germline-derived CDR1 and CDR2 are SNHLY and FYNNEI. The CDR3 has 13 residues. CDR3 in DNA: TGTGCCAGCAGTGGGGCCCTGGGTCGTGTAGCTTTCTTT. Translating it yields CASSGALGRVAFF.

The V and J genes are TRBV7-7 and TRBJ2-2; no clear D. This CDR3 comprises 11 residues. Trimming shortened V by 8 bases and J by 6 bases, and 7 bases separated the two germline ends. CDR1 and CDR2 from the germline V gene are SSHAT and FNYEAQ (reference sequence). The CDR3 coding sequence is TGTGCCAGCGGGGTAGCCGGGGAGCTGTTTTTT. This codes for CASGVAGELFF.

The chain has TRBV7-8 and TRBJ2-1, with 10 bases that match TRBD2. V was pared by 1 base and J by 0 bases, with 6 bases of the junction left unmatched. The length of the CDR3 is 18 residues. The germline CDR1 and CDR2 sequences are SGHVS and FQNEAQ. CDR3 bases: TGTGCCAGCAGCTTAGAGACTAGCGGGCCCCCCTCCTACAATGAGCAGTTCTTC. Residues: CASSLETSGPPSYNEQFF.

The chain carries TRBV7-2 and TRBJ2-1; 8 positions agree with TRBD2. This CDR3 is 14 amino acids long. V trimming: 3 bases; J trimming: 10 bases; junction bases outside the gene matches: 8. Germline CDR1 reads SGHTA; CDR2 reads FQGNSA. This CDR3 is CASSFWLAGREQFF. CDR3 in DNA: TGTGCCAGCAGCTTTTGGCTAGCGGGCCGGGAGCAGTTCTTC. Complete variable domain (other parts from reference TRBV7-2 and TRBJ2-1): GAGVSQSPSNKVTEKGKDVELRCDPISGHTALYWYRQSLGQGLEFLIYFQGNSAPDKSGLPSDRFSAERTGGSVSTLTIQRTQQEDSAVYLCASSFWLAGREQFFGPGTRLTVL.

The CDR3 region is CASSLVTGLAVYEQYF. The CDR3 bases are TGTGCCAGCAGCTTAGTCACCGGACTAGCGGTCTACGAGCAGTACTTC. The chain carries TRBV7-8 and TRBJ2-7; the match to TRBD2 covers 10 bases. V was clipped by 1 base and J by 3 bases; unmatched bases: 6. The CDR3 has 16 residues. Germline CDR1 reads SGHVS; CDR2 reads FQNEAQ.

As to this clone: Distinct nucleotide sequences in the sample also encode this CDR3. The chain recombines TRBV7-6 with TRBJ2-2, with no clear D. Germline lookup yields CDR1 SGHVS and CDR2 FNYEAQ. This CDR3 is built from 13 residues. V gave up 1 base and J gave up 5 bases, with 5 bases separating them. CDR3 bases: TGTGCCAGCAGCTTAGAGTTAACCGGGGAGCTGTTTTTT. Translation: CASSLELTGELFF.

This sequence joins TRBV5-1 and TRBJ2-5; 9 nucleotides line up with TRBD2. The CDR3 totals 15 residues. Trimming at V came to 3 bases and at J to 2 bases, leaving 5 bases not matched to a gene. Per germline, CDR1 SGHRS and CDR2 YFSETQ. CDR3 region: CASSSSGGPQETQYF. The CDR3 nucleotides are TGCGCCAGCAGCTCAAGCGGGGGGCCACAAGAGACCCAGTACTTC.

V gene TRBV6-6 combines with J gene TRBJ2-7; D assignment may be TRBD1 or TRBD2 (5 bases each). Trimming removed 4 bases from V and 7 bases from J, with 23 bases in between. CDR3 length equals 16 residues. CDR1 MNHNY and CDR2 SVGAGI come from the germline V gene (reference sequence). For the CDR3, the DNA is TGTGCCAGCAGTTTCCTTTCCGAGGGACCGGGCTCGGAGCAGTACTTC. Its protein is CASSFLSEGPGSEQYF.

The chain has TRBV7-3 and TRBJ2-6; D uncertain. Germline values: CDR1 SGHTA, CDR2 FQGTGA. Trimming left V 5 bases short and J 2 bases short, with 13 bases between. The CDR3 covers 16 residues. The CDR3 DNA sequence: TGTGCCAGCAGCCCGACAAGTGGTGCTGGGGCCAACGTCCTGACTTTC. Its translation: CASSPTSGAGANVLTF.

The rearrangement joins TRBV7-2 to TRBJ1-2, with D tentatively TRBD1 (6 bases). CDR3 size: 13 residues. Germline CDR1 SGHTA, CDR2 FQGNSA. The V end lost 5 bases, the J end lost 4 bases, and 11 bases lay between the germline ends. DNA of the CDR3: TGTGCCAGCAGCCTCCGGACAGCCTATGGCTACACCTTC. It specifies CASSLRTAYGYTF.

As for this clone: The sample has other DNA sequences that encode this CDR3 too. V usage is TRBV28 and J usage is TRBJ2-7; no clear D. The CDR3 sequence is 13 residues long. The V gene lost 1 base and the J gene lost 2 bases, with 6 bases spanning the gap. In germline, CDR1 is MDHEN, CDR2 SYDVKM. CDR3 loop: CASSLSGTYEQYF. The CDR3 region has the DNA TGTGCCAGCAGTTTATCCGGTACCTACGAGCAGTACTTC.

The chain links TRBV2 to TRBJ1-6; 7 bases are a match to TRBD1. Germline V gene lookup returns CDR1 SNHLY and CDR2 FYNNEI. After removal of 6 bases from V and 12 bases from J, the junction contained 11 bases not matched to a gene. The CDR3 contains 14 residues. CDR3 sequence reads: CASRGTGAPEPLHF. CDR3 DNA sequence: TGTGCCAGCAGAGGCACAGGGGCCCCCGAACCCCTCCACTTT. The full variable domain, in which reference TRBV2 and TRBJ1-6 provide the parts outside the CDR3, is EPEVTQTPSHQVTQMGQEVILRCVPISNHLYFYWYRQILGQKVEFLVSFYNNEISEKSEIFDDQFSVERPDGSNFTLKIRSTKLEDSAMYFCASRGTGAPEPLHFGNGTRLTVT.